These 7 T cell receptor beta chains originate from one sample sequenced in a study of blood T cell repertoires in COVID-19. Libraries were prepared by immunoSEQ multiplex PCR; TCRdb keeps only in-frame clonotypes and omits some of them. Of about 240,000 clones in the sample, roughly four fifths were seen once. The source material was peripheral blood. Every receptor here comes from a woman of 80 years or more with acute or convalescent COVID-19.

In this sample, this clone turned up a few times. The genes are TRBV15 and TRBJ1-6; no definite D call. V was trimmed by 0 bases and J by 9 bases, leaving 9 bases between them. Per germline, CDR1 LNHNV and CDR2 YYDKDF (reference sequence). The CDR3 extends over 14 amino acids. DNA of the CDR3: TGTGCCACCAGCAGAGAGTACGGGATTTCACCCCTCCACTTT. This sequence encodes CATSREYGISPLHF.

V usage is TRBV19 and J usage is TRBJ1-3; TRBD1 aligns across 12 bases. V lost 6 bases to trimming and J lost 4 bases; unmatched junction nucleotides: 4. CDR1 and CDR2 from the germline V gene are LNHDA and SQIVND (reference sequence). The CDR3 totals 15 residues. The CDR3 sequence is CASRAGTGGGNTIYF. CDR3 DNA: TGTGCCAGTAGGGCCGGGACAGGGGGCGGAAACACCATATATTTT.

The chain has TRBV24-1 and TRBJ1-1; D remains ambiguous. V lost 5 bases, J lost 3 bases, and 18 bases lay in between. In germline, CDR1 is KGHDR, CDR2 SFDVKD. This CDR3 is 16 amino acids long. The CDR3 loop is CATSGRSLLGDTEAFF. The CDR3 DNA reads TGTGCCACCAGTGGCAGGTCACTGCTCGGGGACACTGAAGCTTTCTTT.

The chain employs TRBV5-3 and TRBJ2-4; TRBD1 might be the D (6 bases). TRBV5-3 is treated as an ORF (open reading frame) with a function not yet certain. With 3 bases removed from V and 6 bases from J, the gap between germline ends came to 13 bases. The CDR3 has 14 amino acids. The DNA of the CDR3 is TGTGCCAGAAGCTGCCGCAGGGGCGCAAACATTCAGTACTTC. It codes for CARSCRRGANIQYF.

The V gene is TRBV11-2, the J gene TRBJ2-3, with 9 positions matching TRBD2. CDR1 is SGHAT and CDR2 is FQNNGV in the germline V gene. V lost 1 base, J lost 5 bases, and 4 bases stayed unmatched. There are 15 residues in the CDR3. CDR3 amino acids: CASSLGGRGGDTQYF. CDR3 sequence (DNA): TGTGCCAGCAGCTTAGGCGGGCGGGGGGGAGATACGCAGTATTTT.

This clone was counted once. The chain recombines TRBV5-4 with TRBJ1-4, with TRBD1 identical over 7 bases. Germline CDR1 SGHNT, CDR2 YYREEE (reference sequence). The trim removed 2 bases at V and 2 bases at J, leaving 9 bases unmatched. The CDR3 runs to 17 residues. In nucleotides, the CDR3 is TGTGCCAGCAGCTTCCAATTCCTGGGACAGACTAATGAAAAACTGTTTTTT. Its translation: CASSFQFLGQTNEKLFF. Drawing the rest from reference TRBV5-4 and TRBJ1-4, the complete variable domain is ETGVTQSPTHLIKTRGQQVTLRCSSQSGHNTVSWYQQALGQGPQFIFQYYREEENGRGNFPPRFSGLQFPNYSSELNVNALELDDSALYLCASSFQFLGQTNEKLFFGSGTQLSVL.

V and J are TRBV3-1 (or the pseudogene TRBV3-2) and TRBJ2-7; 10 bases fit TRBD2. This CDR3 has 16 amino acids. The germline V gene encodes CDR1 LGHDT and CDR2 YNNKEL (reference sequence). V lost 3 bases and J lost 4; bases outside the gene matches: 9. The CDR3 bases are TGTGCCAGCAGCCACATTAGCGGGGGGCCTGTGTACGAGCAGTACTTC. It codes for CASSHISGGPVYEQYF.